This T cell receptor (beta chain) came from a study of blood T cell repertoires in COVID-19. The protocol was immunoSEQ multiplex PCR, while the TCRdb copy is restricted to in-frame clones and leaves out a portion. In the table there are 150,000 to 200,000 clones, roughly 79% of which are singletons. Trimming cost V 7 bases and J 5 bases; bases outside gene matches: 10. This CDR3 region has 15 residues. Germline-derived CDR1 and CDR2 are SGHRS and YFSETQ. This clone occurred once. Sequences were obtained from peripheral blood. The sequence was collected from a man aged 60 to 69 with active or convalescent COVID-19. The chain employs TRBV5-1 and TRBJ2-5; 11 positions agree with TRBD2. The CDR3 loop reads CASRPTSGSGETQYF. In DNA, the CDR3 is TGCGCCAGCCGACCCACTAGCGGGAGTGGTGAGACCCAGTACTTC. Full variable domain (outside the CDR3, taken from reference TRBV5-1 and TRBJ2-5): KAGVTQTPRYLIKTRGQQVTLSCSPISGHRSVSWYQQTPGQGLQFLFEYFSETQRNKGNFPGRFSGRQFSNSRSEMNVSTLELGDSALYLCASRPTSGSGETQYFGPGTRLLVL.